The text below deals with one TCR beta chain. Its cognate antigen is unknown. Treatment defined: oral pan-JAK inhibitor, 5-10 mg twice daily. This CDR3 is built from 15 residues. In germline, CDR1 is LNHNV, CDR2 YYDKDF (reference sequence). Trimming shortened V by 1 base and J by 4 bases, and 8 bases separated the two germline ends. This sample is part of a study of CD8+ T cells in alopecia areata. Study overall: Tofacitinib exposure lasted 6 to 18 months, followed by 6 months off drug.

cDNA reverse transcribed from extracted RNA served as the sequencing template. This table comes from immunoSEQ multiplex PCR, and its TCRdb copy is limited to in-frame clones, with some not included. The data contain roughly 250,000 clones, around 64% of them singletons. Whole-study results and caveats: Relative to mice, TCR sharing across patients was less clear, a difference possibly HLA-related. Normal scalp had lower clonality than lesional scalp, with alopecia totalis/universalis lesions showing this most strongly.

The V and J genes are TRBV15 and TRBJ1-6; D uncertain. The source is a human donor with alopecia areata. Sample: CD4+ T cells sorted from blood, taken at week 52, from a patient treated with tofacitinib. The CDR3 reads CATSRVAEYNSPLHF. CDR3 in DNA: TGTGCCACCAGCAGAGTTGCCGAGTATAATTCACCCCTCCACTTT.